The 25 T cell receptor beta chains below were found in one sample sequenced in a study of shared clonotypes between healthy human individuals. Libraries were prepared by immunoSEQ multiplex PCR; TCRdb keeps only in-frame clonotypes and omits some of them. The sample lists about 800,000 clones, about 97% occurring once. CD8 cells classed as naive were CD45RO-negative and positively selected for CCR7, excluding terminally differentiated effector memory CD45RA+ cells. Sequenced sample: naive CD8+ T cells sorted from blood. The receptors originated from a man aged 30 to 39 in good health.

The chain combines TRBV4-3 with TRBJ1-2; 11 bases agree with TRBD1. Germline values: CDR1 LGHNA, CDR2 YSLEER. J was trimmed by 5 bases and V by 4 bases; bases with no gene match: 18. The CDR3 contains 19 residues. In DNA form, the CDR3 reads TGCGCCAGCAGCCCCACCTGGACAGGGGGCAACGAGGGTGTGTATGGCTACACCTTC. This codes for CASSPTWTGGNEGVYGYTF.

Concerning this clone itself: The identical CDR3 is also encoded by other nucleotide sequences in the sample. The chain recombines TRBV28 with TRBJ2-7; TRBD2 matches at 8 bases. This CDR3 contains 14 residues. After removal of 2 bases from V and 1 base from J, the junction contained 1 base not matched to a gene. Germline CDR1 is MDHEN and CDR2 is SYDVKM. CDR3 DNA sequence: TGTGCCAGCAGTTTAGGCGGGAGGTCCTACGAGCAGTACTTC. As protein: CASSLGGRSYEQYF.

V and J are TRBV19 and TRBJ1-5; tentative D call: TRBD1 (5 bases). The CDR3 has 18 residues. Trimming stripped 3 bases from V and 0 bases from J, with 18 bases between. Germline V gene sequence: CDR1 LNHDA, CDR2 SQIVND (reference sequence). Written as DNA, the CDR3 is TGTGCCAGTAGTATCAGGCCTGACAGTAGTTATAGCAATCAGCCCCAGCATTTT. Translating gives CASSIRPDSSYSNQPQHF.

About this clone itself: One end of the junction varies from germline; a read error may be responsible. The chain links TRBV18 to TRBJ2-2, with 8 bases aligning to TRBD2. The CDR3 contains 16 residues. CDR1 is KGHSH and CDR2 is LQKENI in the germline V gene. CDR3 sequence reads: CASSPPGGANTGELFF. The CDR3 DNA follows: TGTGCCAGCTCCCCACCGGGGGGGGCGAACACCGGGGAGCTGTTTTTT.

To note about this clone: The junction differs from germline at one of its ends, possibly a read error. The chain uses TRBV29-1 and TRBJ1-4; no clear D. The CDR3 length is 8 residues. Germline CDR1 is SQVTM and CDR2 is ANQGSEA. Written as DNA, the CDR3 is TGCAGCGTCCTTCCGAGGCTTTTT. This encodes CSVLPRLF.

The gene calls are TRBV19 and TRBJ1-5, with D possibly being TRBD1 (5 bases). The CDR3 has 15 amino acids. The germline V gene has CDR1 LNHDA and CDR2 SQIVND (reference sequence). V shed 3 bases and J shed 5 bases, with 14 bases lying between them. The CDR3 sequence: CASSISGGIDQPQHF. The DNA of the CDR3 is TGTGCCAGTAGTATCTCGGGGGGTATTGATCAGCCCCAGCATTTT.

The V and J genes are TRBV27 and TRBJ2-3; D is unclear. CDR1 and CDR2 from the germline V gene are MNHEY and SMNVEV (reference sequence). This CDR3 is built from 16 residues. V dropped 5 bases and J dropped 2 bases, with 17 bases sitting between them. DNA of the CDR3: TGTGCCAGCAGTCCCCACTCGGGCGGTTACACAGATACGCAGTATTTT. Protein product: CASSPHSGGYTDTQYF.

The V and J genes are TRBV25-1 and TRBJ1-3, with 7 bases lining up with TRBD1. CDR3 length: 14 residues. V shed 7 bases and J 4 bases; nucleotides not matched to a gene: 7. Germline values: CDR1 MGHDK, CDR2 SYGVNS. Written as DNA, the CDR3 is TGTGCCAGCACCTACAGGGGCGCGGGAAACACCATATATTTT. Translating it yields CASTYRGAGNTIYF.

This rearrangement joins TRBV5-8 to TRBJ2-3; TRBD2 is a possible D gene (6 bases). Germline-derived CDR1 and CDR2 are SGHTS and YDEGEE. The CDR3 totals 14 residues. The V gene lost 3 bases and the J gene lost 0 bases, with 8 bases spanning the gap. The CDR3 coding sequence is TGTGCCAGCAGCTCCCGGGAGAGCACAGATACGCAGTATTTT. Translated: CASSSRESTDTQYF.

Comments on this clone: The same CDR3 is also encoded by other DNA sequences in this sample. The V call is TRBV19, the J call TRBJ2-1; 9 bases fit TRBD2. CDR3 length: 15 residues. The V gene end was trimmed by 3 bases and the J gene end by 4 bases; junction bases not matched to a gene: 4. The germline CDR1 and CDR2 sequences are LNHDA and SQIVND (reference sequence). The DNA for the CDR3 is TGTGCCAGTAGTATTGGGCTAGCGGGGTACAATGAGCAGTTCTTC. Translated: CASSIGLAGYNEQFF.

This clone was detected a few times. This chain links TRBV9 with TRBJ2-6; no reliable D call. Germline V CDR1 and CDR2: SGDLS, YYNGEE. V was cut by 0 bases and J by 0 bases, with 7 bases left in between. The CDR3 loop spans 16 amino acids. The CDR3 region has the DNA TGTGCCAGCAGCGTAGGATTATACTCTGGGGCCAACGTCCTGACTTTC. It translates to CASSVGLYSGANVLTF.

The gene calls are TRBV28 and TRBJ2-3, with 14 bases that match TRBD2. J was trimmed by 6 bases and V by 3 bases; bases with no gene match: 8. Germline CDR1 is MDHEN and CDR2 is SYDVKM. The CDR3 spans 17 residues. The CDR3 coding sequence is TGTGCCAGCAGTTTTATAGGACTAGCGGGAGGATCGGATACGCAGTATTTT. Amino acid sequence: CASSFIGLAGGSDTQYF. Full variable domain (outside the CDR3, taken from reference TRBV28 and TRBJ2-3): DVKVTQSSRYLVKRTGEKVFLECVQDMDHENMFWYRQDPGLGLRLIYFSYDVKMKEKGDIPEGYSVSREKKERFSLILESASTNQTSMYLCASSFIGLAGGSDTQYFGPGTRLTVL.

The chain employs TRBV2 and TRBJ2-3; 9 nucleotides match TRBD2. J was trimmed by 6 bases and V by 6 bases; bases with no gene match: 10. The CDR3 covers 15 residues. Germline CDR1 SNHLY, CDR2 FYNNEI. Written as DNA, the CDR3 is TGTGCCAGCAGCATAGGTAGCGGGGGCCGGGATACGCAGTATTTT. Translating it yields CASSIGSGGRDTQYF.

This rearrangement joins TRBV4-1 to TRBJ2-3, with TRBD2 as a possible D gene (5 bases). Germline V gene sequence: CDR1 MGHRA, CDR2 YSYEKL. V dropped 1 base and J dropped 2 bases, with 10 bases sitting between them. The CDR3 has 15 amino acids. This CDR3 reads CASSQVPGVTDTQYF. The CDR3 nucleotides read TGCGCCAGCAGCCAAGTCCCCGGGGTCACAGATACGCAGTATTTT.

CDR3 residues: CASSSWRTEAFF. DNA of the CDR3: TGCGCCAGCAGTTCATGGAGAACTGAAGCTTTCTTT. The genes are TRBV10-2 and TRBJ1-1; the D is unclear. The CDR3 length is 12 residues. Trimming removed 5 bases from V and 5 bases from J, with 9 bases in between. The germline gives CDR1 WSHSY, CDR2 SAAADI.

This chain links TRBV7-9 with TRBJ1-2, with D possibly matching TRBD1 (5 bases). The V end lost 1 base, the J end lost 4 bases, and 22 bases lay between the germline ends. The CDR3 loop spans 18 amino acids. In germline, CDR1 is SEHNR, CDR2 FQNEAQ (reference sequence). DNA of the CDR3: TGTGCCAGCAGCTTAGGGGGATTGGGGACTACCGTAATCTATGGCTACACCTTC. Encoded protein: CASSLGGLGTTVIYGYTF.

V gene TRBV4-1 combines with J gene TRBJ2-1; the D call may be TRBD1 or TRBD2 (6 bases each). Per the germline V gene, CDR1 is MGHRA and CDR2 is YSYEKL. CDR3 length equals 15 residues. Between the trimmed V and J ends, which lost 3 bases and 7 bases, there was a span of 16 bases. The CDR3 DNA is TGCGCCAGCAGCCAGTGGGGGCTAGCGTTAAATGAGCAGTTCTTC. This translates into CASSQWGLALNEQFF.

CDR3: CSVEDPGRDEQFF. The CDR3 coding sequence is TGCAGCGTTGAAGACCCCGGGAGAGATGAGCAGTTCTTC. The chain joins TRBV29-1 to TRBJ2-1; D is possibly TRBD2 (6 bases). CDR3 size: 13 residues. Trimming removed 0 bases at V and 8 bases at J, with 11 bases between. The germline CDR1 and CDR2 sequences are SQVTM and ANQGSEA.

The chain is built from TRBV27 and TRBJ2-7, with D possibly matching TRBD1 (6 bases). CDR3 length: 14 residues. The germline gives CDR1 MNHEY, CDR2 SMNVEV (reference sequence). V lost 2 bases to trimming and J lost 6 bases, with 14 bases between them. DNA of the CDR3: TGTGCCAGCAGTTTAGGGGTGGGGGCCGGCGAGCAGTACTTC. Protein sequence: CASSLGVGAGEQYF.

The CDR3 region has the DNA TGTGCCAGCAGTGACGGGACTAATGAAAAACTGTTTTTT. Residues: CASSDGTNEKLFF. This rearrangement joins TRBV2 to TRBJ1-4; no definite D call. The CDR3 loop spans 13 amino acids. V was clipped by 3 bases and J by 2 bases, with 4 bases between them. The germline CDR1 and CDR2 sequences are SNHLY and FYNNEI. Full variable domain (rest looked up from reference TRBV2 and TRBJ1-4): EPEVTQTPSHQVTQMGQEVILRCVPISNHLYFYWYRQILGQKVEFLVSFYNNEISEKSEIFDDQFSVERPDGSNFTLKIRSTKLEDSAMYFCASSDGTNEKLFFGSGTQLSVL.

The rearrangement joins TRBV30 to TRBJ2-7; weak D call: TRBD2 (6 bases). The V and J ends lost 2 bases and 5 bases respectively, with 7 bases between them. CDR1 and CDR2 (germline): GTSNPN, SVGIG (reference sequence). The CDR3 covers 11 residues. The CDR3 spells CAWSTGDEQYF. The CDR3 DNA sequence: TGTGCCTGGAGTACGGGGGACGAGCAGTACTTC.

This sequence joins TRBV29-1 and TRBJ2-2, with TRBD1 matching 7 bases. The CDR3 has 16 amino acids. The germline CDR1 and CDR2 sequences are SQVTM and ANQGSEA. V lost 0 bases and J lost 6; bases outside the gene matches: 10. The CDR3 protein is CSVEDRGTEGPGELFF. DNA of the CDR3: TGCAGCGTTGAAGATCGTGGGACAGAAGGCCCCGGGGAGCTGTTTTTT.

The chain couples TRBV5-4 to TRBJ1-1; the D is unclear. Trimming stripped 4 bases from V and 0 bases from J, with 7 bases between. CDR3 size: 13 residues. Per germline, CDR1 SGHNT and CDR2 YYREEE (reference sequence). The CDR3 region is CASSIYLNTEAFF. In nucleotides, the CDR3 is TGTGCCAGCAGCATCTATCTGAACACTGAAGCTTTCTTT.

The chain carries TRBV28 and TRBJ2-7; 8 nucleotides agree with TRBD2. There are 14 residues in the CDR3. The V and J ends lost 5 bases and 7 bases, in that order; junction bases with no gene match: 10. The germline CDR1 and CDR2 sequences are MDHEN and SYDVKM. The CDR3 coding sequence is TGTGCCAGCAGTACCCGACGGGGGGGTCGGGAGCAGTACTTC. Translation gives CASSTRRGGREQYF.

This clone was seen only once. The V and J genes are TRBV27 and TRBJ2-7, with 9 bases that match TRBD2. This CDR3 is 12 amino acids long. J was trimmed by 5 bases and V by 6 bases; bases with no gene match: 2. CDR1 and CDR2 from the germline V gene are MNHEY and SMNVEV (reference sequence). The CDR3 spells CASSRTSDEQYF. In DNA, the CDR3 is TGTGCCAGCAGCAGGACTAGCGACGAGCAGTACTTC.